The text below deals with one TCR beta chain. Its antigen is still unknown. No base quality values were provided; no much bigger clone lies one nucleotide off. This sample is drawn from a study of T cells after yellow fever vaccination (dated by TCRdb to about 2019). Concerning the study at large: Libraries from fractions with low cell numbers were prepared with the SMART-Seq v4 Ultra Low Input RNA kit. Blood was drawn at multiple timepoints before and after primary and secondary immunization, with bulk PBMC replicates and cell subsets isolated. Two healthy male donors, one aged 18 to 30 and one aged 30 to 40 years, made up the cohort. To track T-cell clones before and after primary and booster YFV17D yellow fever vaccination, bulk TCR alpha and beta repertoires were sequenced longitudinally. What the study reported, not specific to this receptor: After the booster, most clones that had expanded after primary vaccination were detected again (about 97% of CD4 and 88% of CD8), suggesting broad maintenance of memory. The secondary T-cell response was found to be weaker but faster than the primary response, with a peak reached on day 5 rather than on day 15. A small share of clonotypes occurred in both CD4 and CD8 compartments, likely arising from convergent recombination. Because abundant contaminating clonotypes from the bulk population could be contained in FACS-sorted repertoires, computational filtering was required. Because the study included only a couple of donors, the extent to which the findings can be generalized is limited.

Cut back by 3 bases and 0 bases, the V and J ends lie 10 bases apart. The germline V gene yields SGHDT for CDR1 and YYEEEE for CDR2. The CDR3 runs 14 amino acids, cysteine and phenylalanine included. Only the CDR3 region is kept as DNA, spanning 42 bases read in frame from base 1. In the paper's terms, the treatment or condition label means: live attenuated yellow fever vaccine strain. At each blood-draw timepoint, two biological replicates of bulk PBMCs were obtained. A standard Ficoll-Paque protocol was used to isolate PBMCs from peripheral blood. TriZol was used to extract RNA from bulk PBMCs, CD4 and CD8 fractions, and dextramer-positive and dextramer-negative fractions. TCR cDNA was synthesized by 5'RACE template switching, which introduced a universal primer site and unique molecular identifiers. Priming of cDNA synthesis was performed from both the TCR alpha and TCR beta constant segments. Libraries were amplified in two PCR steps, with sample barcodes and sequencing adapters added in the second step. Sequencing of libraries was done on Illumina HiSeq 2500 (2x100 bp) or NovaSeq (2x150 bp). Per the authors' processing: MIGEC was used to demultiplex reads and collapse the reads into UMI consensus sequences, and MiXCR was used for V(D)J alignment. Vaccine-responding clonotypes were identified with edgeR using replicate PBMC samples, with FDR below 0.01 and a log2 fold change above 5 up to day 15 being required. Each bulk clonotype was labeled CD4 or CD8 based on which sequenced repertoire, CD4 or CD8, contained the clonotype at higher abundance. TCRdb ran its own pipeline on the public reads, namely fastp trimming at Q25 and MiXCR clone calling, and kept in-frame beta chains. Identical CDR3 protein sequences are pooled into one entry, listed with their most common genes and DNA. These V and J calls originate from TCRdb's pipeline instead of the authors' own analysis. Across this sample there are 620,000 or so distinct CDR3 sequences, with 17% seen only once. 17% of the sample goes to the ten largest clones.

Sequenced here: PBMCs, sampled 4 to 5 days after the first yellow fever vaccination. Recombination joined TRBV5-6 with TRBJ2-7; TRBD1 could be the D gene, as 5 bases match. The TCR sequence derives from a man in his late teens or twenties who received the YFV17D yellow fever vaccine. The DNA is TGTGCCAGCAGCTGGGCAGGGTCCTCCTACGAGCAGTACTTC. The encoded protein is CASSWAGSSYEQYF. Reference TRBV5-6 and TRBJ2-7 genes cover what lies past the CDR3, so the full variable domain is DAGVTQSPTHLIKTRGQQVTLRCSPKSGHDTVSWYQQALGQGPQFIFQYYEEEERQRGNFPDRFSGHQFPNYSSELNVNALLLGDSALYLCASSWAGSSYEQYFGPGTRLTVT.